What follows describes a single T cell receptor (beta chain). Its antigen is undetermined. A junction end diverges from the germline sequence, so it may reflect a read error. This sample was included in a study of CD8+CD57+ T cells in acquired aplastic anemia. Genomic DNA, the template, was used for profiling of the TCR beta VDJ and CDR3. TCRdb processed the reads anew with MiXCR; each CDR3 protein has one entry. This table has fewer than 300,000 distinct CDR3 sequences, 82% appearing once. Germline V gene data show CDR1 as SEHNR and CDR2 as FQNEAQ (reference sequence). CDR3 size: 14 residues. All patients picked for sequencing had shown, by flow cytometry, an expansion of CD8+CD57+ cells. Regarding the study as a whole: Shared by patients and controls, 25 to 35 CD8+ CDR3s were abundant in patients.

J is TRBJ2-3 and V is TRBV7-9; the D gene is possibly TRBD1 (7 bases). The TCR originated in a human donor with aplastic anemia. Sequenced: sorted CD4+, CD8+, or CD8+CD57+ T cells (not recorded which) from PBMCs. The CDR3 loop is CASSSLAQGGLYQF. The DNA for the CDR3 is TGTGCCAGCAGCTCCCTCGCCCAGGGGGGACTGTACCAATTT.